Listed below are T cell receptor beta chains from one sample, sequenced in a study of regulatory T cells in long-lasting Graves disease. TCRdb reprocessed the multiplex PCR reads via MiXCR and lists one record per CDR3 protein. Of approximately 560,000 distinct CDR3 sequences in the sample, 15% to 20% were seen once. This same sample was also part of a study on T cells in Graves' hyperthyroidism and ophthalmopathy.

Material: peripheral blood mononuclear cells (PBMCs), obtained at new diagnosis, from a patient treated with antithyroid drugs. The receptors stem from a man aged 18 to 35 with Graves disease. CDR3s include the opening cysteine and the closing phenylalanine or tryptophan. The D gene is left open where the match is weak. Clone size appears in some rows only: once, few, many, or a class for an expanded clone.

d_call | clone_size | j_call | v_call | cdr3_aa | cdr3_nt
NA | few | TRBJ1-1 | TRBV7-9 | CASSSEGPTNTEAFF | TGTGCCAGCAGCTCCGAGGGACCAACGAACACTGAAGCTTTCTTT
TRBD2 | many | TRBJ2-5 | TRBV7-2 | CASSLVVGGSSETQYF | TGTGCCAGCAGCTTAGTTGTGGGCGGGAGCTCAGAGACCCAGTACTTC
NA | many | TRBJ2-7 | TRBV6-1 | CASSSDRPYYEQYF | TGTGCCAGCAGTAGTGACAGGCCATACTACGAGCAGTACTTC
NA | NA | TRBJ1-5 | TRBV29-1 | CSVVWGSNQPQHF | TGCAGCGTCGTCTGGGGGAGCAATCAGCCCCAGCATTTT
TRBD1 | NA | TRBJ1-2 | TRBV25-1 | CASSLGDLTGANYGYTF | TGTGCCAGCAGTCTTGGCGATTTGACAGGGGCTAACTATGGCTACACCTTC
NA | many | TRBJ2-7 | TRBV28 | CASRQGTYEQYF | TGTGCCAGCAGGCAGGGGACCTACGAGCAGTACTTC
NA | few | TRBJ2-7 | TRBV7-2 | CASSQSRGQGKGF | TGTGCCAGCAGCCAATCCCGGGGGCAGGGTAAGGGCTTC
TRBD1 | NA | TRBJ2-1 | TRBV5-1 | CASSAGQGAYEQFF | TGTGCCAGCAGCGCAGGACAGGGGGCCTATGAGCAGTTCTTC
TRBD2 | many | TRBJ2-5 | TRBV2 | CASTRGTSGHQETQYF | TGTGCCAGCACCCGTGGGACTAGCGGTCACCAAGAGACCCAGTACTTC
NA | NA | TRBJ2-7 | TRBV6-2/TRBV6-3 | CASSYSFSGVYEQYF | TGTGCCAGCAGTTACTCGTTTAGCGGAGTCTACGAGCAGTACTTC
TRBD2 | NA | TRBJ2-5 | TRBV4-1 | CASSQEKWTSGTLEETQYF | TGCGCCAGCAGCCAAGAAAAATGGACTAGCGGTACATTGGAGGAGACCCAGTACTTC
NA | many | TRBJ2-2 | TRBV7-2 | CASSTWTENTGELFF | TGTGCCAGCAGCACGTGGACGGAGAACACCGGGGAGCTGTTTTTT
NA | few | TRBJ2-7 | TRBV20-1 | CSAAGLSYEQYF | TGCAGTGCCGCGGGCCTTAGTTACGAGCAGTACTTC
NA | NA | TRBJ1-1 | TRBV9 | CASSVGQYSEAFF | TGTGCCAGCAGCGTAGGGCAGTACTCTGAAGCTTTCTTT
TRBD2 | many | TRBJ2-5 | TRBV28 | CASSHRVGTSGREETQYF | TGTGCCAGCAGCCACAGGGTGGGGACTAGCGGGAGAGAAGAGACCCAGTACTTC
TRBD1 | many | TRBJ2-6 | TRBV27 | CASSFDRAGANVLTF | TGTGCCAGCAGTTTCGACAGGGCTGGGGCCAACGTCCTGACTTTC
NA | many | TRBJ2-1 | TRBV6-1 | CASISSYNEQFF | TGTGCCAGCATAAGCTCCTACAATGAGCAGTTCTTC
NA | many | TRBJ2-2 | TRBV12-3/TRBV12-4 | CASRGAGSYTGELFF | TGTGCCAGCAGGGGAGCAGGGTCGTACACCGGGGAGCTGTTTTTT
NA | NA | TRBJ2-1 | TRBV20-1 | CSATWNSQQAYEQFF | TGCAGTGCTACCTGGAACAGCCAACAAGCCTACGAGCAGTTCTTC
TRBD1 | few | TRBJ1-2 | TRBV29-1 | CSVASGTGGAGGYTF | TGCAGCGTTGCTTCCGGGACAGGGGGCGCAGGGGGCTACACCTTC
NA | many | TRBJ1-5 | TRBV18 | CASSPGSEGPNQPQHF | TGTGCCAGCTCACCGGGGTCAGAGGGCCCCAATCAGCCCCAGCATTTT
NA | many | TRBJ2-3 | TRBV7-9 | CASSPPSSVGGTQYF | TGTGCCAGCAGCCCTCCAAGTTCGGTGGGGGGTACGCAGTATTTT
NA | many | TRBJ2-1 | TRBV5-1 | CASSLAPSINNEQFF | TGCGCCAGCAGCTTGGCTCCTAGCATTAACAATGAGCAGTTCTTC
TRBD1 | many | TRBJ1-2 | TRBV12-3/TRBV12-4 | CASSRGDSYGYTF | TGTGCCAGCAGCCGCGGGGACAGCTATGGCTACACCTTC
TRBD2 | many | TRBJ2-2 | TRBV24-1 | CATSGSSGRAGTGELFF | TGTGCCACCAGTGGGAGTAGCGGGAGAGCTGGCACCGGGGAGCTGTTTTTT
NA | NA | TRBJ1-5 | TRBV19 | CASSPPRWSSQPQHF | TGTGCCAGTAGTCCGCCGAGATGGTCCTCTCAGCCCCAGCATTTT
NA | many | TRBJ2-7 | TRBV5-1 | CASSRNDNSYEQYF | TGCGCCAGCAGCCGAAACGACAACTCCTACGAGCAGTACTTC
NA | many | TRBJ1-6 | TRBV6-1 | CASRHPDRTFFPLHF | TGTGCCAGCAGGCATCCCGACAGGACCTTCTTTCCCCTCCACTTT
TRBD1 | many | TRBJ2-7 | TRBV6-1 | CASSEGGLGQGSYEQYF | TGTGCCAGCAGTGAGGGGGGATTGGGACAGGGGTCCTACGAGCAGTACTTC
NA | NA | TRBJ2-3 | TRBV20-1 | CSARDRWGSTDTQYF | TGCAGTGCTAGAGATCGCTGGGGTAGCACAGATACGCAGTATTTT